This is a list of T cell receptor beta chains from one sample in a study of cytomegalovirus exposure and HLA in healthy donors. Clones were sequenced by immunoSEQ multiplex PCR, and TCRdb holds only the in-frame ones, with some missing. The repertoire holds 200,000 to 250,000 clones, with approximately 90% as singletons. Sequencing was performed on PBMCs. These receptors were taken from a woman aged 18-35 years in good health and CMV-seronegative. The conserved cysteine and the conserved F or W are not part of the CDR3 here. The order of the fields is J gene, V gene, CDR3 protein.

>TRBJ1-2|TRBV2
ASSPRRGPYGYT
>TRBJ1-1|TRBV29-1
SVRGDTEAF
>TRBJ1-2|TRBV6-1
ASSAGTGNGYGYT
>TRBJ2-3|TRBV2
ASSETDDTQY
>TRBJ2-7|TRBV5-1
ASSLPPYEQY
>TRBJ2-1|TRBV9
ASSVGQGNEQF
>TRBJ1-2|TRBV4-1
ASSQEGGTIYGYT
>TRBJ2-7|TRBV2
ASSPLAGYYEQY
>TRBJ1-1|TRBV7-3
ASSLDRGLTEAF
>TRBJ1-4|TRBV7-2
ASSLGGGGEKLF
>TRBJ2-7|TRBV19
ASSMGTLYEQY
>TRBJ2-2|TRBV7-9
ASSFGAGELF
>TRBJ2-7|TRBV25-1
ASSKTGGLYEQY
>TRBJ2-5|TRBV6-6
ASSHPRVMGTQY
>TRBJ2-5|TRBV29-1
SVEGKTGGLQETQY